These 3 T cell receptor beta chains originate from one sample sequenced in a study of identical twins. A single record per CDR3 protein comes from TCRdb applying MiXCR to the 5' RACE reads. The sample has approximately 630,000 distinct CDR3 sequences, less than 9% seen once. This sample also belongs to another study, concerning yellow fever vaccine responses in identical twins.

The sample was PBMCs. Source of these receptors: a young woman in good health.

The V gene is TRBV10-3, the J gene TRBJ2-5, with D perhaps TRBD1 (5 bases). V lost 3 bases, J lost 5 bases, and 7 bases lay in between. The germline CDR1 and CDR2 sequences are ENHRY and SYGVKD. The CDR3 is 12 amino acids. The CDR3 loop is CAISDKGETQYF. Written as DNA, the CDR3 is TGTGCCATCAGTGATAAGGGGGAGACCCAGTACTTC.

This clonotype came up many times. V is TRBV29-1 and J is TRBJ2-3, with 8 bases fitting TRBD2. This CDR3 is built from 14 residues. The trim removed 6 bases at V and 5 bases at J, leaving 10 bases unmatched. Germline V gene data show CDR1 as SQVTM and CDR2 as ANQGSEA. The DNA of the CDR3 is TGCAGCGTCCCCCTCCCGGGAGGGAGAGATACGCAGTATTTT. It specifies CSVPLPGGRDTQYF.

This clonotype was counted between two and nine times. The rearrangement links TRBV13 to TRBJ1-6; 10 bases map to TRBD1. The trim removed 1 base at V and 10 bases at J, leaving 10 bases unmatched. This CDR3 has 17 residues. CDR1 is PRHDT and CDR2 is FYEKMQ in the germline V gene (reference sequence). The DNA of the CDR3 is TGTGCCAGCAGCTTAGCACCTTGGGGGACAGGGGCATCACCCCTCCACTTT. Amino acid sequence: CASSLAPWGTGASPLHF.